These T cell receptor beta chains were read from a single sample in a study of control samples from healthy donors and cancer patients. Repertoires were generated with immunoSEQ multiplex PCR, while TCRdb's copy carries only in-frame clones and drops some. The sample lists roughly 400,000 clones, around 90% occurring once. Sequenced material: PBMCs. These receptors originate from a man aged 40-49 years with head and neck cancer. Both conserved end residues are trimmed from each CDR3. The order of the fields is V gene, clone size, CDR3 length, CDR3 protein. A clone size is listed for some rows: how often the clone was seen (once, few, many), or a class if it is expanded.

TRBV18 . 14 ASSPRLQDITYEQY
TRBV9 . 13 ASSGALAGVDTQY
TRBV9 . 13 ASSVGREGTDTQY
TRBV28 . 12 ASSGQISRTEAF
TRBV3-1/TRBV3-2 . 16 ASSQVPSGRLRTDTQY
TRBV12-5 . 14 ASGRGRGGRAGEQF
TRBV27 . 12 ASSLGGPTYEQY
TRBV28 . 12 ASSLDRTDYGYT
TRBV30 . 15 AWSGTGAFSGANVLT
TRBV27 . 16 ASSLSPMERGTNEKLF
TRBV5-4 once 11 ASSLGSSAVFS
TRBV4-1 few 15 ASSPRSTGVMNTEAF
TRBV12-5 . 12 ASGPPTSSNEQF
TRBV10-3 . 13 AISGQVGGNTEAF
TRBV29-1 once 11 SVARVGITEAF
TRBV28 few 13 ASRTRQDSSYEQY
TRBV7-2 . 11 ASSFTRTKGYT
TRBV7-2 few 14 ASSAGVGRGLTEAF
TRBV4-2 . 16 ASSQHPGQGFSGNTIY
TRBV5-1 . 14 ASSQALRGGRETQY
TRBV4-1 . 13 ASSQPGLAPNEQF
TRBV7-3 . 12 ASSLTGGSDTQY
TRBV3-1/TRBV3-2 . 14 ASSQETQGGTDTQY
TRBV9 . 12 ASSEQGVGETQY
TRBV29-1 . 13 SAPFRREGLETQY
TRBV9 . 13 ASSVLGEDNEKLF
TRBV6-5 . 12 ASSPQGGFWGYT
TRBV20-1 . 10 SASRAAGEQY
TRBV6-4 . 13 ASSAGGDSYNEQF
TRBV4-1 . 16 ASSQGGFGVLAKNIQY
TRBV7-9 many 13 ASSFYWEGNYGYT
TRBV6-2/TRBV6-3 . 13 ASSYSRLAEDTQY
TRBV11-2 . 12 ASSPVRVQETQY
TRBV5-1 . 13 ASRPPGRENSPLH
TRBV5-8 . 16 ASSLTNSWRSWRTEAF
TRBV7-2 . 14 ASSLASPKGDYGYT
TRBV5-1 once 15 ASSLVSLAQSTDTQY
TRBV19 . 12 ASSIRGNNSPLH
TRBV19 . 14 ASSPYRANSGNTIY
TRBV7-9 . 12 ASSVDRAEDTQY
TRBV30 . 11 AWTRAPNTEAF
TRBV2 . 11 ASRLRFQETQY
TRBV9 . 12 ASSVAFEEETQY
TRBV10-2 . 15 ASSESGQGSNTGELF
TRBV29-1 . 8 SAPGYEQY
TRBV10-3 . 14 AISESRDAAINTQY
TRBV5-6 once 12 ASSSRDSNQPQH
TRBV19 few 11 ATSGSLGNTIY
TRBV4-2 . 12 ASSQEAGSEALH
TRBV6-4 . 13 ASSPEVQGSTEAF
TRBV28 . 13 ASSSHWGGFRGYT
TRBV5-6 . 13 ASSSETGMGTEAF
TRBV25-1 once 16 ASSAGVAGGQRGETQY
TRBV29-1 . 12 SVRTGGSNQPQH